This TCR beta chain was captured in a study of shared clonotypes between healthy human individuals. Overall study results and limits: Clonotype sharing among the donors was expected to vary with sequencing depth. Sampling was confined to blood; repertoires within tissues likely differ.

In the case of this clone: Its antigen is not identified.

Some clones are missing from TCRdb's copy, which holds only in-frame ones; the method was immunoSEQ multiplex PCR. This table holds about 480,000 clones, about 75% found once. Between the trimmed V and J ends, which lost 0 bases and 6 bases, there was a span of 8 bases. The CDR3 covers 14 residues. CDR1 is WNHNN and CDR2 is SYGVQD in the germline V gene (reference sequence). V and J are TRBV10-1 and TRBJ2-2; a weak D match, TRBD2 (6 bases). Sequencing was carried out using PBMCs. This receptor was identified in a woman in her thirties or forties in good health. Some clones in this sample may be carry-over from other donors' samples. CDR3 sequence: CASSESGTSGELFF. In DNA, the CDR3 is TGCGCCAGCAGTGAGTCTGGGACTTCCGGGGAGCTGTTTTTT.